The 14 T cell receptor beta chains reported below all come from one sample, sequenced in a study of blood T cell repertoires in COVID-19. The table came from immunoSEQ multiplex PCR; TCRdb's copy has only in-frame clones and leaves some out. The table includes about 23,000 clones, 88% detected once. The source material was peripheral blood. Receptor source: a man aged 65 to 85 in a cohort sampled during active COVID-19.

The chain has TRBV4-1 and TRBJ2-1; 12 nucleotides match TRBD1. The germline CDR1 and CDR2 sequences are MGHRA and YSYEKL. CDR3 length: 17 amino acids. Losses at the gene ends were 2 bases for V and 7 bases for J; bases not matched to a gene: 9. The CDR3 spells CASSQSIGTGGRNEQFF. CDR3 in DNA: TGCGCCAGCAGCCAATCAATAGGGACAGGGGGCAGGAATGAGCAGTTCTTC.

This sequence joins TRBV7-3 and TRBJ2-6, with D possibly being TRBD1 (6 bases). The germline CDR1 and CDR2 sequences are SGHTA and FQGTGA. The CDR3 length is 16 residues. Trimming shortened V by 4 bases and J by 3 bases, and 13 bases separated the two germline ends. The chain's CDR3 is CASSSYRAGGANVLTF. DNA of the CDR3: TGTGCCAGCAGCTCCTACAGGGCGGGTGGGGCCAACGTCCTGACTTTC.

This chain links TRBV7-9 with TRBJ2-2, with D possibly being TRBD2 (5 bases). Per germline, CDR1 SEHNR and CDR2 FQNEAQ (reference sequence). With 3 bases removed from V and 0 bases from J, the gap between germline ends came to 8 bases. The CDR3 length is 15 residues. The CDR3 DNA sequence: TGTGCCAGCAGCTTCGCGGGTACGAACACCGGGGAGCTGTTTTTT. It translates to CASSFAGTNTGELFF. Complete variable domain (other parts from reference TRBV7-9 and TRBJ2-2): DTGVSQNPRHKITKRGQNVTFRCDPISEHNRLYWYRQTLGQGPEFLTYFQNEAQLEKSRLLSDRFSAERPKGSFSTLEIQRTEQGDSAMYLCASSFAGTNTGELFFGEGSRLTVL.

V gene TRBV18 combines with J gene TRBJ2-5, with D possibly being TRBD2 (7 bases). V was trimmed by 4 bases and J by 3 bases, leaving 15 bases between them. Germline V lookup: CDR1 KGHSH, CDR2 LQKENI. The CDR3 totals 15 residues. The CDR3 bases are TGTGCCAGCTCACGGCCGGGGGGCGAGAAAGAGACCCAGTACTTC. Translated: CASSRPGGEKETQYF.

This sequence joins TRBV18 and TRBJ2-6; TRBD1 is a possible D gene (6 bases). Germline CDR1 is KGHSH and CDR2 is LQKENI. The CDR3 contains 15 residues. Trimming shortened V by 5 bases and J by 1 base, and 9 bases separated the two germline ends. CDR3 nucleotide sequence: TGTGCCAGCTCAGCAGGGGTATCTGGGGCCAACGTCCTGACTTTC. It codes for CASSAGVSGANVLTF. Full variable domain (missing parts from reference TRBV18 and TRBJ2-6): NAGVMQNPRHLVRRRGQEARLRCSPMKGHSHVYWYRQLPEEGLKFMVYLQKENIIDESGMPKERFSAEFPKEGPSILRIQQVVRGDSAAYFCASSAGVSGANVLTFGAGSRLTVL.

The chain carries TRBV29-1 and TRBJ2-7; 7 nucleotides agree with TRBD1. The CDR3 is 15 amino acids. Germline V CDR1 and CDR2: SQVTM, ANQGSEA. V lost 7 bases to trimming and J lost 0 bases; unmatched junction nucleotides: 12. CDR3 residues: CSARKGQTSSYEQYF. The DNA of the CDR3 is TGCAGCGCCCGAAAGGGACAGACGAGCTCCTACGAGCAGTACTTC.

This clone was seen a single time. The chain has TRBV4-1 and TRBJ2-7; D perhaps matches TRBD2 (6 bases). V was pared by 2 bases and J by 0 bases, with 14 bases between. This CDR3 region has 16 residues. Germline V gene lookup returns CDR1 MGHRA and CDR2 YSYEKL. The CDR3 protein is CASSQNIAASSYEQYF. The DNA of the CDR3 is TGCGCCAGCAGCCAAAACATAGCGGCATCCTCCTACGAGCAGTACTTC.

The chain is built from TRBV3-1 (or the pseudogene TRBV3-2) and TRBJ2-2; 9 bases align to TRBD2. The length of the CDR3 is 18 residues. The germline gives CDR1 LGHDT, CDR2 YNNKEL (reference sequence). Germline trimming cut 1 base from V and 6 bases from J; bases unmatched to any gene: 12. The CDR3 spells CASSQAEGLAGRAGELFF. Here the CDR3 DNA reads TGTGCCAGCAGCCAAGCCGAGGGACTAGCTGGGCGGGCCGGGGAGCTGTTTTTT.

This rearrangement joins TRBV29-1 to TRBJ1-1, with 7 bases aligning to TRBD1. Germline V gene sequence: CDR1 SQVTM, CDR2 ANQGSEA. V shed 7 bases, J shed 0 bases, and the junction held 5 bases outside the gene matches. This CDR3 contains 13 residues. Written as DNA, the CDR3 is TGCAGCGGCCGGACAGGCATGAACACTGAAGCTTTCTTT. It encodes CSGRTGMNTEAFF.

This sequence joins TRBV20-1 and TRBJ2-5; D is unresolved. In germline, CDR1 is DFQATT, CDR2 SNEGSKA (reference sequence). CDR3 length equals 12 residues. Deletions cut 3 bases from V and 1 base from J, with 6 bases between. CDR3 DNA: TGCAGTGCTAGTAACGGCCAAGAGACCCAGTACTTC. Translated: CSASNGQETQYF.

The chain joins TRBV18 to TRBJ2-7; 14 nucleotides align to TRBD2. The J segment lost 1 base and the V segment lost 3 bases, leaving 2 bases of the junction unmatched. Germline V gene lookup returns CDR1 KGHSH and CDR2 LQKENI. The CDR3 loop spans 16 amino acids. As DNA, the CDR3 is TGTGCCAGCTCACCGGGACTAGCGGGAGTGTCCTACGAGCAGTACTTC. As protein: CASSPGLAGVSYEQYF.

The V and J genes are TRBV27 and TRBJ2-5, with D perhaps TRBD1 (6 bases). Trimming pared 2 bases from V and 7 bases from J, leaving 8 bases between. Per germline, CDR1 MNHEY and CDR2 SMNVEV (reference sequence). This CDR3 comprises 12 residues. CDR3 sequence (DNA): TGTGCCAGCAGTTTAAGAGGGGGGACCCAGTACTTC. It translates to CASSLRGGTQYF.

This clone has only one observation. This chain joins TRBV27 and TRBJ1-4; TRBD1 matches at 9 bases. Germline V lookup: CDR1 MNHEY, CDR2 SMNVEV (reference sequence). The V and J ends lost 8 bases and 8 bases, in that order; junction bases with no gene match: 6. This CDR3 contains 13 residues. DNA for the CDR3: TGTGCCAGCCGGACAGGGGACGAGGAAAAACTGTTTTTT. It translates to CASRTGDEEKLFF.

The chain is built from TRBV10-3 and TRBJ2-1; TRBD1 is a possible D gene (5 bases). CDR1 is ENHRY and CDR2 is SYGVKD in the germline V gene. The CDR3 has 17 amino acids. Trimming took off 1 base at V and 4 bases at J, with 17 bases between the two ends. CDR3 protein: CAISEYQGSRKYNEQFF. The CDR3 DNA reads as TGTGCCATCAGTGAGTATCAGGGTAGCCGGAAATACAATGAGCAGTTCTTC.